The 22 T cell receptor beta chains below were found in one sample sequenced in a study of blood T cell repertoires in COVID-19. Here immunoSEQ multiplex PCR was the method, and the copy in TCRdb shows in-frame clones only, minus some. Among 150,000 to 200,000 clones, 85% to 95% were seen once, and the ten largest hold roughly 4.5%. Specimen: peripheral blood. The receptors were gathered from a woman aged 45-60 years with acute or convalescent COVID-19.

The rearrangement joins TRBV27 to TRBJ2-7, with TRBD1 matching over 10 bases. The CDR3 has 19 amino acids. From germline, CDR1 is MNHEY and CDR2 SMNVEV (reference sequence). The trim removed 2 bases at V and 4 bases at J, leaving 17 bases unmatched. The CDR3 loop reads CASSLHARDRGRVGYEQYF. The CDR3 DNA sequence: TGTGCCAGCAGTTTACATGCCCGGGACAGGGGAAGGGTCGGGTACGAGCAGTACTTC.

This chain connects TRBV5-4 to TRBJ1-4, with a weak D call TRBD1 (5 bases). Germline values: CDR1 SGHNT, CDR2 YYREEE (reference sequence). V was clipped by 4 bases and J by 10 bases, with 23 bases between them. This CDR3 is 16 amino acids long. The CDR3 reads CASSPGPQGPRGKLFF. The CDR3 DNA reads TGTGCCAGCAGCCCCGGCCCCCAAGGGCCAAGGGGAAAACTGTTTTTT.

This clone was recorded a few times. This rearrangement joins TRBV7-3 to TRBJ1-2; perhaps TRBD1 as D (5 bases). This CDR3 is 15 amino acids long. Trimming left V 1 base short and J 5 bases short, with 14 bases between. Germline CDR1 and CDR2: SGHTA and FQGTGA. CDR3 residues: CASSLRTRHRYGYTF. The CDR3 region has the DNA TGTGCCAGCAGCTTAAGGACCCGTCACAGGTATGGCTACACCTTC.

The chain is built from TRBV19 and TRBJ1-5; D not resolved. The CDR3 sequence is 15 residues long. Looked up from germline, CDR1 is LNHDA and CDR2 is SQIVND (reference sequence). V was cut by 5 bases and J by 8 bases, with 19 bases left in between. The CDR3 is CASSSLQRTSEPQHF. The CDR3 DNA is TGTGCCAGTAGTTCTCTACAGAGAACCTCGGAGCCCCAGCATTTT. The entire variable domain, with the rest obtained from reference TRBV19 and TRBJ1-5, is as follows: DGGITQSPKYLFRKEGQNVTLSCEQNLNHDAMYWYRQDPGQGLRLIYYSQIVNDFQKGDIAEGYSVSREKKESFPLTVTSAQKNPTAFYLCASSSLQRTSEPQHFGDGTRLSIL.

The genes are TRBV4-2 and TRBJ1-5; D may be TRBD1 (5 bases). V lost 0 bases to trimming and J lost 6 bases, with 12 bases between them. The CDR3 extends over 15 amino acids. Germline V lookup: CDR1 LGHNA, CDR2 YNFKEQ. The CDR3 spells CASSQEGARGQPQHF. The CDR3, as DNA: TGTGCCAGCAGCCAAGAAGGGGCGCGGGGTCAGCCCCAGCATTTT.

The CDR3 is CASRKGAEETQYF. The CDR3 bases are TGTGCCAGCAGAAAGGGGGCGGAAGAGACCCAGTACTTC. The chain couples TRBV7-9 to TRBJ2-5, with TRBD1 matching over 7 bases. The CDR3 consists of 13 residues. Germline loops: CDR1 SEHNR, CDR2 FQNEAQ (reference sequence). V shed 6 bases and J 3 bases; nucleotides not matched to a gene: 4.

V is TRBV7-3 and J is TRBJ2-3, with TRBD2 as a possible D gene (5 bases). The CDR3 runs to 14 residues. From germline, CDR1 is SGHTA and CDR2 FQGTGA. V was cut by 5 bases and J by 2 bases, with 11 bases left in between. CDR3 sequence: CASSPSRDTDTQYF. The CDR3 DNA follows: TGTGCCAGCAGCCCCTCACGGGACACAGATACGCAGTATTTT.

The chain joins TRBV19 to TRBJ2-1; 8 nucleotides agree with TRBD1. The germline CDR1 and CDR2 sequences are LNHDA and SQIVND (reference sequence). V was clipped by 5 bases and J by 5 bases; unmatched bases: 5. The CDR3 totals 14 residues. The CDR3 loop is CASSLGQEHNEQFF. The CDR3 nucleotides read TGTGCCAGTAGTCTGGGACAGGAGCACAATGAGCAGTTCTTC.

V gene TRBV20-1 combines with J gene TRBJ2-1; 7 nucleotides align to TRBD2. Germline CDR1 reads DFQATT; CDR2 reads SNEGSKA (reference sequence). The CDR3 is 11 amino acids. Unmatched junction bases numbered 4, after V lost 3 bases and J lost 11 bases. The CDR3 loop reads CSASSGPQQFF. The CDR3 bases are TGCAGTGCTAGTAGCGGGCCTCAGCAGTTCTTC.

The chain couples TRBV7-2 to TRBJ2-7; unclear D gene. V was cut by 1 base and J by 7 bases, with 8 bases left in between. The germline V gene encodes CDR1 SGHTA and CDR2 FQGNSA. This CDR3 comprises 12 residues. In nucleotides, the CDR3 is TGTGCCAGCAGCTTAGATCAGTGGGAGCAGTACTTC. Translation: CASSLDQWEQYF.

This chain connects TRBV7-7 to TRBJ2-2; 8 positions agree with TRBD1. CDR3 size: 13 residues. CDR1 and CDR2 (germline): SSHAT, FNYEAQ (reference sequence). The trim removed 5 bases at V and 6 bases at J, leaving 2 bases unmatched. The CDR3 region is CASSVQGAGELFF. The CDR3 DNA reads TGTGCCAGCAGCGTACAGGGGGCCGGGGAGCTGTTTTTT. The full variable domain, with the rest looked up from reference TRBV7-7 and TRBJ2-2, is GAGVSQSPRYKVTKRGQDVTLRCDPISSHATLYWYQQALGQGPEFLTYFNYEAQPDKSGLPSDRFSAERPEGSISTLTIQRTEQRDSAMYRCASSVQGAGELFFGEGSRLTVL.

The CDR3: CASSPRGNGSPLHF. In DNA form, the CDR3 reads TGCGCCAGCAGTCCCCGAGGCAATGGTTCACCCCTCCACTTT. The chain uses TRBV23-1 and TRBJ1-6; D gene ambiguous. Being an ORF, TRBV23-1 has a function that is uncertain. The V and J ends lost 4 bases and 9 bases respectively, with 13 bases between them. The CDR3 is made up of 14 amino acids.

This clone was found once. The chain is built from TRBV19 and TRBJ2-2; 7 nucleotides match TRBD1. From germline, CDR1 is LNHDA and CDR2 SQIVND (reference sequence). The CDR3 is 17 amino acids. The V and J ends lost 6 bases and 4 bases, in that order; junction bases with no gene match: 14. The CDR3 DNA reads TGTGCCAGTAGAAGTATCAGAGACAGGGCCTTCACCGGGGAGCTGTTTTTT. Protein sequence: CASRSIRDRAFTGELFF.

The gene calls are TRBV30 and TRBJ2-3, with 11 positions matching TRBD2. The trim removed 2 bases at V and 6 bases at J, leaving 16 bases unmatched. The germline V gene encodes CDR1 GTSNPN and CDR2 SVGIG (reference sequence). There are 18 residues in the CDR3. This CDR3 reads CAWSRGLAVSQGLDTQYF. CDR3 coding DNA: TGTGCCTGGAGTAGGGGACTAGCGGTATCCCAAGGTCTGGATACGCAGTATTTT.

The chain recombines TRBV10-1 with TRBJ1-3; D is unresolved. CDR3 length: 13 amino acids. V dropped 9 bases and J dropped 6 bases, with 15 bases sitting between them. Germline loops: CDR1 WNHNN, CDR2 SYGVQD (reference sequence). The CDR3 loop reads CASPWAFTNTIYF. The CDR3 nucleotides read TGCGCCAGTCCCTGGGCCTTTACAAACACCATATATTTT.

This clone was detected only once. The genes are TRBV28 and TRBJ2-1; tentative D call: TRBD2 (5 bases). V was pared by 7 bases and J by 6 bases, with 16 bases between. The germline V gene encodes CDR1 MDHEN and CDR2 SYDVKM. CDR3 length: 14 amino acids. This chain's CDR3 is CASKAPGEGNEQFF. In DNA, the CDR3 is TGTGCCAGCAAGGCCCCTGGAGAGGGCAATGAGCAGTTCTTC. Supplemented by reference TRBV28 and TRBJ2-1, the full variable domain reads DVKVTQSSRYLVKRTGEKVFLECVQDMDHENMFWYRQDPGLGLRLIYFSYDVKMKEKGDIPEGYSVSREKKERFSLILESASTNQTSMYLCASKAPGEGNEQFFGPGTRLTVL.

The rearrangement links TRBV28 to TRBJ1-4; TRBD1 matches 9 bases. V gave up 4 bases and J gave up 8 bases; unmatched junction bases: 8. The CDR3 spans 15 residues. The germline V gene has CDR1 MDHEN and CDR2 SYDVKM. The CDR3 DNA reads TGTGCCAGCAGTTCCCGGACAGGGGTAGAGGAAAAACTGTTTTTT. This translates into CASSSRTGVEEKLFF.

This sequence joins TRBV11-2 and TRBJ1-1, with a possible D match to TRBD1 (5 bases). The germline CDR1 and CDR2 sequences are SGHAT and FQNNGV. Trimming pared 3 bases from V and 1 base from J, leaving 9 bases between. The CDR3 totals 14 residues. CDR3 sequence reads: CASSLTDENTEAFF. The CDR3, as DNA: TGTGCCAGCAGCTTGACAGATGAGAACACTGAAGCTTTCTTT.

CDR3 sequence (DNA): TGTGCCAGCAGAAGCGCGGGACAGGGGTCGGGGGAGCTGTTTTTT. Its protein is CASRSAGQGSGELFF. The chain couples TRBV6-4 to TRBJ2-2, with TRBD1 matching 10 bases. Per germline, CDR1 MRHNA and CDR2 SNTAGT. With 6 bases clipped from V and 8 bases from J, the junction kept 9 bases outside the gene matches. This CDR3 comprises 15 residues.

V and J are TRBV20-1 and TRBJ1-1; 7 nucleotides agree with TRBD1. Germline V gene sequence: CDR1 DFQATT, CDR2 SNEGSKA (reference sequence). V dropped 3 bases and J dropped 7; count of bases not matched to a gene: 2. CDR3 size: 11 residues. The CDR3 coding sequence is TGCAGTGCTAGTCGGGACAGTGAAGCTTTCTTT. It is translated as CSASRDSEAFF.

The V and J genes are TRBV7-9 and TRBJ2-5; D gene uncertain. Germline-derived CDR1 and CDR2 are SEHNR and FQNEAQ (reference sequence). Trimming removed 1 base at V and 5 bases at J, with 5 bases between. This CDR3 comprises 12 residues. The CDR3 nucleotides read TGTGCCAGCAGCTTAGACGGGGAGACCCAGTACTTC. It is translated as CASSLDGETQYF.

The chain carries TRBV29-1 and TRBJ2-3; perhaps TRBD1 as D (5 bases). The CDR3 sequence is 13 residues long. V was trimmed by 5 bases and J by 2 bases, leaving 11 bases between them. CDR1 and CDR2 from the germline V gene are SQVTM and ANQGSEA. The CDR3 sequence: CSVRDSPTDTQYF. Written as DNA, the CDR3 is TGCAGCGTTCGAGACAGCCCCACAGATACGCAGTATTTT.